Below, 7 T cell receptor beta chains from the same sample are listed, as sequenced in a study of cytomegalovirus exposure and HLA in healthy donors (TCRdb year 2017). Library preparation used the immunoSEQ multiplex PCR assay. A mixture of 60 forward primers for TCR Vbeta segments and 13 reverse primers for TCR Jbeta segments was used in the multiplex PCR. TCRdb holds this immuneACCESS table with in-frame rearrangements only. Some clones are missing; in checked studies, unresolved V genes explain under half, and the rest has no known cause. This sample lists some 160,000 clones; 80% to 85% were detected once. The ten biggest clones cover 2% to 2.5% of the sample. The sequencing sample was made of PBMCs. Receptors originate from a boy between 2 and 15 years old in good health and CMV-seronegative.

A few counts support this clone. The chain is built from TRBV28 and TRBJ2-7; TRBD1 aligns across 8 bases. CDR1 and CDR2 from the germline V gene are MDHEN and SYDVKM. Losses at the gene ends were 5 bases for V and 6 bases for J; bases not matched to a gene: 9. This CDR3 region has 14 residues. The CDR3 protein is CASSVPTGVREQYF. CDR3 sequence (DNA): TGTGCCAGCAGTGTACCGACAGGGGTCCGCGAGCAGTACTTC.

To note about this clone: The junction shows a germline mismatch at one end, possibly a read error. J is TRBJ2-4 and V is TRBV7-9; the D gene is possibly TRBD1 (6 bases). The CDR3 contains 14 residues. Germline V CDR1 and CDR2: SEHNR, FQNEAQ (reference sequence). CDR3 loop: CSSSMATGKNIQYF. The CDR3 coding sequence is TGTTCCAGCAGTATGGCTACAGGGAAAAACATTCAGTACTTC.

The CDR3 reads CASTPPFSSNQPQHF. The DNA of the CDR3 is TGTGCCAGCACCCCCCCTTTCTCGAGCAATCAGCCCCAGCATTTT. The gene calls are TRBV11-3 and TRBJ1-5, with no clear D. Between the trimmed V and J ends, which lost 7 bases and 1 base, there was a span of 14 bases. This CDR3 is 15 amino acids long. CDR1 is SGHNT and CDR2 is YENEEA in the germline V gene.

This clone was picked up a small number of times. The chain has TRBV4-2 and TRBJ2-7; D might be TRBD1 (7 bases). CDR1 is LGHNA, CDR2 YNFKEQ, per germline. Trimming cost V 4 bases and J 3 bases, with 22 bases left between them. The CDR3 loop spans 17 amino acids. CDR3 coding DNA: TGTGCCAGCAGCCGATCCCGGCGGCGGGACAGCTACTACGAGCAGTACTTC. This gives the protein CASSRSRRRDSYYEQYF.

The V call is TRBV7-9, the J call TRBJ1-1; D not resolved. V was clipped by 0 bases and J by 6 bases, with 5 bases between them. From germline, CDR1 is SEHNR and CDR2 FQNEAQ (reference sequence). The CDR3 length is 12 residues. This CDR3 reads CASSLAPAEAFF. CDR3 nucleotides: TGTGCCAGCAGCTTAGCGCCAGCTGAAGCTTTCTTT.

The table lists this clone with a few counts. This chain connects TRBV6-1 to TRBJ2-5; 12 nucleotides align to TRBD2. CDR3 size: 14 residues. The ends lost 7 bases at V and 6 bases at J; junction bases unmatched: 6. CDR1 and CDR2 (germline): MNHNS, SASEGT. The CDR3 sequence: CASMSSGRGKTQYF. CDR3 bases: TGTGCCAGCATGTCTAGCGGGAGGGGAAAGACCCAGTACTTC.

The chain couples TRBV18 to TRBJ1-3; possibly TRBD1 for D (6 bases). Between the trimmed V and J ends, which lost 9 bases and 4 bases, there was a span of 13 bases. Germline CDR1 KGHSH, CDR2 LQKENI. The CDR3 consists of 13 residues. The CDR3 sequence is CASSTGRGNTIYF. The CDR3 nucleotides are TGTGCCAGTTCCACAGGGCGCGGAAACACCATATATTTT.